The 30 T cell receptor beta chains in this list originate from one sample, sequenced in a study of shared clonotypes between healthy human individuals. Some clones are missing from TCRdb's copy, which holds only in-frame ones; the method was immunoSEQ multiplex PCR. The sample consists of some 790,000 clones, over 60% of them appearing once. The sample comprised memory CD4+ T cells sorted from blood. Indicated subset: CD45RA-negative fraction. The receptors come from a woman aged 30 to 39 in good health.

This clone occurred a few times. This rearrangement joins TRBV5-6 to TRBJ2-1; 10 bases align to TRBD2. The CDR3 runs 15 residues. The germline gives CDR1 SGHDT, CDR2 YYEEEE. The V gene end was trimmed by 2 bases and the J gene end by 4 bases; junction bases not matched to a gene: 3. CDR3 in amino acids: CASSFWTSGYNEQFF. The CDR3, as DNA: TGTGCCAGCAGCTTCTGGACTAGCGGATACAATGAGCAGTTCTTC.

The gene calls are TRBV18 and TRBJ2-1, with 9 nucleotides matching TRBD1. The CDR3 runs 16 residues. V lost 2 bases and J lost 5; bases outside the gene matches: 7. Germline CDR1 reads KGHSH; CDR2 reads LQKENI. The CDR3 loop is CASSPSLTGGDNEQFF. The DNA for the CDR3 is TGTGCCAGCTCACCAAGTCTGACAGGGGGGGACAATGAGCAGTTCTTC.

Regarding this clone: The sample holds other DNA sequences that translate to the same CDR3. The genes are TRBV27 and TRBJ2-3; D possibly corresponds to TRBD2 (6 bases). CDR1 and CDR2 from the germline V gene are MNHEY and SMNVEV (reference sequence). V lost 8 bases, J lost 1 base, and 7 bases lay in between. The CDR3 is 12 amino acids. The CDR3 DNA reads as TGTGCCAGCGGGAGGCGCACAGATACGCAGTATTTT. Amino acids: CASGRRTDTQYF.

V and J are TRBV19 and TRBJ2-5; no clear D gene. This CDR3 comprises 13 residues. Germline V gene data show CDR1 as LNHDA and CDR2 as SQIVND (reference sequence). Deletions cut 4 bases from V and 2 bases from J, with 8 bases between. CDR3 sequence: CASSSQPQETQYF. DNA for the CDR3: TGTGCCAGTAGTAGTCAGCCGCAAGAGACCCAGTACTTC.

The chain links TRBV27 to TRBJ2-7; 9 bases line up with TRBD1. Unmatched junction bases numbered 7, after V lost 4 bases and J lost 3 bases. The CDR3 runs to 15 residues. Germline loops: CDR1 MNHEY, CDR2 SMNVEV (reference sequence). For the CDR3, the DNA is TGTGCCAGCAGTTCCCTCGGACAGGGGATCTACGAGCAGTACTTC. As protein: CASSSLGQGIYEQYF.

The chain employs TRBV7-9 and TRBJ2-1, with 11 bases fitting TRBD2. Trimming at V came to 3 bases and at J to 8 bases, leaving 3 bases not matched to a gene. Germline CDR1 reads SEHNR; CDR2 reads FQNEAQ (reference sequence). CDR3 length: 14 residues. CDR3 in DNA: TGTGCCAGCAGCTTTACTAGCGGGAGCCATGAGCAGTTCTTC. It is translated as CASSFTSGSHEQFF.

The chain links TRBV11-2 to TRBJ2-7; no clear D. The CDR3 is made up of 12 amino acids. The germline V and J ends were trimmed by 1 base and 5 bases, with 6 bases remaining between them. The V gene's germline CDR1 is SGHAT and CDR2 FQNNGV. DNA for the CDR3: TGTGCCAGCAGCTTAGTATGGCACGAGCAGTACTTC. Translating gives CASSLVWHEQYF.

This clone was counted a single time. The genes are TRBV5-8 and TRBJ1-5, with D possibly being TRBD1 (6 bases). Trimming removed 2 bases from V and 4 bases from J, with 13 bases in between. CDR3 size: 15 residues. Germline V gives CDR1 SGHTS, CDR2 YDEGEE. CDR3 in amino acids: CASSFYGQKNQPQHF. Here the CDR3 DNA reads TGTGCCAGCAGCTTTTACGGACAGAAGAATCAGCCCCAGCATTTT.

The chain has TRBV27 and TRBJ2-2; no clear D gene. The CDR3 runs 14 residues. Germline values: CDR1 MNHEY, CDR2 SMNVEV (reference sequence). The V gene lost 3 bases and the J gene lost 7 bases, with 12 bases spanning the gap. The CDR3 here is CASSFSWRNGELFF. CDR3 sequence (DNA): TGTGCCAGCAGTTTTTCATGGCGCAACGGGGAGCTGTTTTTT.

The chain couples TRBV6-6 to TRBJ1-2; a weak D match, TRBD1 (5 bases). The CDR3 runs to 14 residues. Germline V gene data show CDR1 as MNHNY and CDR2 as SVGAGI (reference sequence). V was pared by 8 bases and J by 4 bases, with 17 bases between. CDR3 protein: CASSGGGRIYGYTF. CDR3 bases: TGTGCCAGCTCGGGGGGAGGGAGAATCTATGGCTACACCTTC.

The chain employs TRBV25-1 and TRBJ1-1; D is ambiguous. The CDR3 has 14 residues. Germline V gene lookup returns CDR1 MGHDK and CDR2 SYGVNS. The germline V and J ends were trimmed by 0 bases and 1 base, with 6 bases remaining between them. For the CDR3, the DNA is TGTGCCAGCAGTGAATACGGGTGGAACACTGAAGCTTTCTTT. It encodes CASSEYGWNTEAFF.

V and J are TRBV5-1 and TRBJ1-1; TRBD1 might be the D (5 bases). In germline, CDR1 is SGHRS, CDR2 YFSETQ. The CDR3 length is 14 residues. Trimming removed 4 bases from V and 4 bases from J, with 14 bases in between. CDR3: CASSNGAEGTEAFF. CDR3 coding DNA: TGCGCCAGCAGCAATGGGGCAGAGGGCACTGAAGCTTTCTTT.

This chain connects TRBV2 to TRBJ1-1; no reliable D call. This CDR3 has 19 residues. Germline lookup yields CDR1 SNHLY and CDR2 FYNNEI. V lost 1 base and J 4 bases, leaving 25 bases between the germline ends. CDR3 sequence (DNA): TGTGCCAGCAGTGAAGAGAGAGTCGGGTCCGGGGTCCCAAGCACTGAAGCTTTCTTT. This codes for CASSEERVGSGVPSTEAFF. The full variable domain, rest sourced from reference TRBV2 and TRBJ1-1, is EPEVTQTPSHQVTQMGQEVILRCVPISNHLYFYWYRQILGQKVEFLVSFYNNEISEKSEIFDDQFSVERPDGSNFTLKIRSTKLEDSAMYFCASSEERVGSGVPSTEAFFGQGTRLTVV.

This chain's CDR3 is CASTPWALSTGELFF. The CDR3 DNA reads as TGTGCCAGCACCCCATGGGCCCTTAGCACCGGGGAGCTGTTTTTT. The chain is built from TRBV27 and TRBJ2-2; D gene ambiguous. The CDR3 runs to 15 residues. Trimming cost V 7 bases and J 4 bases, with 16 bases left between them. Germline assignment: CDR1 MNHEY and CDR2 SMNVEV (reference sequence).

In the case of this clone: Other DNA sequences in the same sample also yield this CDR3. In nucleotides, the CDR3 is TGTGCCAGCAGCTTAGTCGGGGAAGATACGCAGTATTTT. The encoded protein is CASSLVGEDTQYF. The V call is TRBV7-9, the J call TRBJ2-3; D might be TRBD2 (5 bases). V gave up 1 base and J gave up 5 bases, with 7 bases separating them. The CDR3 has 13 amino acids. Germline CDR1 reads SEHNR; CDR2 reads FQNEAQ (reference sequence).

This clone has a single count. The chain uses TRBV7-2 and TRBJ1-1; no clear D gene. V lost 3 bases to trimming and J lost 2 bases, with 13 bases between them. Germline lookup yields CDR1 SGHTA and CDR2 FQGNSA. The CDR3 has 15 residues. CDR3 protein: CASSLSAVGNTEAFF. The CDR3 DNA follows: TGTGCCAGCAGCTTGTCAGCGGTAGGAAACACTGAAGCTTTCTTT. The whole variable domain, filled in from reference TRBV7-2 and TRBJ1-1, reads GAGVSQSPSNKVTEKGKDVELRCDPISGHTALYWYRQSLGQGLEFLIYFQGNSAPDKSGLPSDRFSAERTGGSVSTLTIQRTQQEDSAVYLCASSLSAVGNTEAFFGQGTRLTVV.

Concerning this clone: One end of the junction is discordant with germline, which a read error may explain. This rearrangement joins TRBV5-8 to TRBJ1-2; D uncertain. CDR1 is SGHTS, CDR2 YDEGEE, per germline. There are 14 residues in the CDR3. CDR3 residues: CASSLVPALPFRRF. Here the CDR3 DNA reads TGTGCCAGCAGCTTGGTACCTGCTCTACCTTTCCGGCGGTTC.

The CDR3 loop reads CATCCRPGTGENQPQHF. The CDR3 region has the DNA TGTGCCACCTGCTGCCGTCCCGGGACAGGGGAAAATCAGCCCCAGCATTTT. The V and J genes are TRBV10-3 and TRBJ1-5, with 10 bases fitting TRBD1. Unmatched junction bases numbered 16, after V lost 10 bases and J lost 4 bases. From germline, CDR1 is ENHRY and CDR2 SYGVKD. This CDR3 has 17 amino acids.

The J gene is TRBJ1-4, the V gene TRBV6-4; perhaps TRBD1 as D (6 bases). The CDR3 spans 14 residues. V lost 5 bases and J 6 bases, leaving 13 bases between the germline ends. Germline CDR1 and CDR2: MRHNA and SNTAGT. The CDR3 DNA sequence: TGTGCCAGCAGTTATTGGGGGCGTGATGAAAAACTGTTTTTT. This gives the protein CASSYWGRDEKLFF.

V gene TRBV18 combines with J gene TRBJ2-1, with unresolved D. Germline V gene lookup returns CDR1 KGHSH and CDR2 LQKENI. With 2 bases removed from V and 3 bases from J, the gap between germline ends came to 5 bases. The CDR3 runs to 13 residues. The CDR3 DNA is TGTGCCAGCTCACCAATTAGCTACAATGAGCAGTTCTTC. Protein product: CASSPISYNEQFF. Combining the CDR3 with reference TRBV18 and TRBJ2-1 gives the whole variable domain NAGVMQNPRHLVRRRGQEARLRCSPMKGHSHVYWYRQLPEEGLKFMVYLQKENIIDESGMPKERFSAEFPKEGPSILRIQQVVRGDSAAYFCASSPISYNEQFFGPGTRLTVL.

In DNA form, the CDR3 reads TGTGCCAGCAGTTACAGGGACCGGGGCCCCTACGAGCAGTACTTC. Translation gives CASSYRDRGPYEQYF. The rearrangement uses TRBV6-5 and TRBJ2-7; D might be TRBD1 or TRBD2, each matching 5 bases. Germline values: CDR1 MNHEY, CDR2 SVGAGI. The V end lost 2 bases, the J end lost 2 bases, and 13 bases lay between the germline ends. This CDR3 spans 15 amino acids.

The table lists this clone with a few counts. The chain couples TRBV2 to TRBJ1-5; perhaps TRBD1 as D (5 bases). The germline V and J ends were trimmed by 3 bases and 3 bases, with 15 bases remaining between them. The CDR3 extends over 16 amino acids. CDR1 and CDR2 (germline): SNHLY, FYNNEI. The CDR3: CASSDYGTSNNQPQHF. Here the CDR3 DNA reads TGTGCCAGCAGTGACTACGGGACCTCGAACAATCAGCCCCAGCATTTT.

Ten or more counts support this clone. This rearrangement joins TRBV7-9 to TRBJ1-1, with 10 bases fitting TRBD1. The CDR3 contains 14 residues. CDR1 is SEHNR, CDR2 FQNEAQ, per germline (reference sequence). The trim removed 8 bases at V and 4 bases at J, leaving 7 bases unmatched. As DNA, the CDR3 is TGTGCCAGCGAAGACAGGGGGCGAAGCACTGAAGCTTTCTTT. Amino acid sequence: CASEDRGRSTEAFF.

The sample holds a few counts of this clone. The chain uses TRBV20-1 and TRBJ2-7, with 9 bases identical to TRBD2. CDR1 is DFQATT, CDR2 SNEGSKA, per germline (reference sequence). This CDR3 contains 11 residues. J lost 11 bases, V lost 4 bases, and 6 bases had no gene match. The CDR3 nucleotides read TGCAGTGCTAAAGCGGGAGGCCGGGAGTACTTC. Protein sequence: CSAKAGGREYF.

The rearrangement uses TRBV25-1 and TRBJ1-2, with a possible D match to TRBD1 (6 bases). The length of the CDR3 is 16 residues. The V gene lost 2 bases and the J gene lost 1 base, with 14 bases spanning the gap. CDR1 is MGHDK, CDR2 SYGVNS, per germline. This chain's CDR3 is CASSETAGAGNYGYTF. The CDR3 region has the DNA TGTGCCAGCAGTGAAACCGCGGGGGCGGGTAACTATGGCTACACCTTC.

This chain joins TRBV18 and TRBJ1-1, with TRBD1 as a possible D gene (5 bases). Germline V gene lookup returns CDR1 KGHSH and CDR2 LQKENI. Trimming took off 5 bases at V and 4 bases at J, with 11 bases between the two ends. This CDR3 spans 13 amino acids. This chain's CDR3 is CASSEERGTEAFF. The CDR3 nucleotides are TGTGCCAGCTCAGAAGAGAGGGGCACTGAAGCTTTCTTT.

The V call is TRBV5-4, the J call TRBJ2-5, with a possible D match to TRBD2 (7 bases). The germline V and J ends were trimmed by 6 bases and 5 bases, with 14 bases remaining between them. This CDR3 contains 13 residues. Per germline, CDR1 SGHNT and CDR2 YYREEE (reference sequence). CDR3 amino acids: CASMGGAGETQYF. For the CDR3, the DNA is TGTGCCAGCATGGGGGGGGCCGGTGAGACCCAGTACTTC.

The chain is built from TRBV29-1 and TRBJ1-1; no reliable D call. The CDR3 runs 11 residues. Germline V gene data show CDR1 as SQVTM and CDR2 as ANQGSEA. The V and J ends lost 7 bases and 1 base respectively, with 7 bases between them. This chain's CDR3 is CSGTKNTEAFF. The CDR3 nucleotides read TGCAGCGGAACGAAGAACACTGAAGCTTTCTTT.

On this clone itself: Possible read error: a much larger clone is one base away. The CDR3 loop is CASSPQGGGNTIYF. DNA for the CDR3: TGTGCCAGCAGTCCACAGGGTGGTGGAAACACCATATATTTT. The rearrangement uses TRBV27 and TRBJ1-3; a weak D match, TRBD1 (6 bases). The CDR3 covers 14 residues. Between the trimmed V and J ends, which lost 5 bases and 3 bases, there was a span of 11 bases. Germline V gene data show CDR1 as MNHEY and CDR2 as SMNVEV (reference sequence).

J is TRBJ2-1 and V is TRBV4-2; the match to TRBD1 covers 10 bases. The germline gives CDR1 LGHNA, CDR2 YNFKEQ. Trimming removed 1 base from V and 6 bases from J; junction bases left unmatched: 6. This CDR3 region has 16 residues. The CDR3 sequence: CASSQVGQGEVNEQFF. As DNA, the CDR3 is TGTGCCAGCAGCCAAGTCGGACAGGGGGAGGTCAATGAGCAGTTCTTC.